The T cell receptor (beta chain) under discussion was sequenced for a study of CD8 T cells in Susac syndrome. The V end lost 5 bases, the J end lost 1 base, and 14 bases lay between the germline ends. The CDR3 runs to 14 residues. CDR1 is SQVTM and CDR2 is ANQGSEA in the germline V gene. About 0.5 to 1 ug RNA was reverse transcribed with random hexamers. MiXCR, run by TCRdb on the immunoSEQ multiplex PCR reads, gives a single entry per CDR3 protein. Of over 150,000 distinct CDR3 sequences detected, 90% to 95% appear once; the ten largest clones hold 0.093%. The receptor comes from a human donor with multiple sclerosis. The rearrangement joins TRBV29-1 to TRBJ1-2, with D unresolved. Specimen: CD4+ T cells from PBMCs. CDR3 coding DNA: TGCAGCGTTCCCCTCGGGCGTCATAACTATGGCTACACCTTC. Residues: CSVPLGRHNYGYTF.